The 3 T cell receptor beta chains below were found in one sample sequenced in a study of OX40 agonist ivuxolimab in advanced cancers. Profiled with immunoSEQ multiplex PCR; TCRdb holds only in-frame clones, not every one. The sample consists of tens of thousands of clones, 86% of them appearing once. The sample was CD4+ or CD8+ T cells sorted from blood, taken in a trial of the OX40 agonist ivuxolimab. Source of these receptors: an adult with an advanced solid tumor such as melanoma, head and neck, liver or kidney cancer.

The gene calls are TRBV7-8 and TRBJ2-5, with 12 bases identical to TRBD2. CDR1 SGHVS and CDR2 FQNEAQ come from the germline V gene. V gave up 5 bases and J gave up 2 bases; unmatched junction bases: 6. This CDR3 spans 16 amino acids. The chain's CDR3 is CASSPLGLAGQETQYF. CDR3 coding DNA: TGTGCCAGCAGCCCTCTTGGACTAGCGGGGCAAGAGACCCAGTACTTC.

The chain couples TRBV6-1 to TRBJ1-2; TRBD1 might be the D (6 bases). V was trimmed by 5 bases and J by 2 bases, leaving 12 bases between them. The CDR3 sequence is 14 residues long. Per the germline V gene, CDR1 is MNHNS and CDR2 is SASEGT. The CDR3 spells CASSWDTGNYGYTF. For the CDR3, the DNA is TGTGCCAGCAGTTGGGACACCGGAAACTATGGCTACACCTTC.

This chain uses TRBV18 with TRBJ2-4; TRBD1 matches 11 bases. After removal of 2 bases from V and 5 bases from J, the junction contained 8 bases not matched to a gene. The length of the CDR3 is 17 residues. Germline CDR1 reads KGHSH; CDR2 reads LQKENI. CDR3 DNA: TGTGCCAGCTCACCAACCGGGACAGGGGGAGGCCAAAACATTCAGTACTTC. This codes for CASSPTGTGGGQNIQYF. The full variable domain, its missing parts supplied by reference TRBV18 and TRBJ2-4, is NAGVMQNPRHLVRRRGQEARLRCSPMKGHSHVYWYRQLPEEGLKFMVYLQKENIIDESGMPKERFSAEFPKEGPSILRIQQVVRGDSAAYFCASSPTGTGGGQNIQYFGAGTRLSVL.